Listed below are T cell receptor beta chains from one sample, sequenced in a study of T-cell reconstitution after alpha-beta-depleted transplantation in children. TCRdb re-called the PCR reads through MiXCR, storing one row per CDR3 protein. The profile shows 19,000 or so distinct CDR3 sequences, about an eighth of them singletons. The specimen comprised PBMCs, mostly from graft donor cells, sampled 60 days after TCRalphabeta/CD19-depleted stem cell transplant. The receptor set was obtained from a female patient aged 2 to 10 who had a stem cell transplant for congenital amegakaryocytic thrombocytopenia, so the T cells may come from the graft donor. CDR3s include the opening cysteine and the closing phenylalanine or tryptophan. Fields, in order: J gene, clone size, D gene, V gene, CDR3 DNA, CDR3 protein. D genes are given only for firm matches. Clone size, where shown, is once, few, many, or a class for clones that have expanded.

J gene: TRBJ2-3
clone size: many
D gene: TRBD2
V gene: TRBV20-1
CDR3 DNA: TGCAGTGCTAGCTGGGAGGGCGGGTCTGCTTTCACAGATACGCAGTATTTT
CDR3 protein: CSASWEGGSAFTDTQYF

J gene: TRBJ2-2
clone size: many
D gene: TRBD2
V gene: TRBV10-3
CDR3 DNA: TGTGCCATCAGTGACAGGACCGGGACTAGCGGGAGTGGGACCGGGGAGCTGTTTTTT
CDR3 protein: CAISDRTGTSGSGTGELFF

J gene: TRBJ2-3
clone size: many
D gene: TRBD2
V gene: TRBV5-6
CDR3 DNA: TGTGCCAGCAAGGTGGAAGGGGCGGGAGAAGCAGATACGCAGTATTTT
CDR3 protein: CASKVEGAGEADTQYF

J gene: TRBJ2-5
clone size: many
D gene: .
V gene: TRBV29-1
CDR3 DNA: TGCAGCGCTGGGTCCTATCTGTACCAAGAGACCCAGTACTTC
CDR3 protein: CSAGSYLYQETQYF

J gene: TRBJ2-1
clone size: few
D gene: TRBD2
V gene: TRBV20-1
CDR3 DNA: TGCTGTGCTAGCCGCGGGACTAGCGCGACATACAATGAGCAGTTCTTC
CDR3 protein: CCASRGTSATYNEQFF

J gene: TRBJ2-1
clone size: many
D gene: TRBD1
V gene: TRBV11-3
CDR3 DNA: TGTGCCAGCAGCCAAGGGACAGGGGACTACAATGAGCAGTTCTTC
CDR3 protein: CASSQGTGDYNEQFF

J gene: TRBJ2-1
clone size: many
D gene: .
V gene: TRBV29-1
CDR3 DNA: TGCAGCGTTGTTGCGAGCTCCTACAATGAGCAGTTCTTC
CDR3 protein: CSVVASSYNEQFF

J gene: TRBJ2-1
clone size: many
D gene: .
V gene: TRBV5-4
CDR3 DNA: TGTGCCAGCAGATCTGATTCCTACAATGAGCAGTTCTTC
CDR3 protein: CASRSDSYNEQFF

J gene: TRBJ2-7
clone size: many
D gene: .
V gene: TRBV3-1
CDR3 DNA: TGTGCCAGCAGTCCTGGAGGGGGAGACTACGAGCAGTACTTC
CDR3 protein: CASSPGGGDYEQYF

J gene: TRBJ1-5
clone size: many
D gene: .
V gene: TRBV15
CDR3 DNA: TGTGCCACCAGCGGCGGACAGATCTCTCAGCCCCAGCATTTT
CDR3 protein: CATSGGQISQPQHF

J gene: TRBJ2-1
clone size: .
D gene: .
V gene: TRBV1
CDR3 DNA: TGCACCAGCTTCAAGGGCAATGAGCAGTTCTTC
CDR3 protein: CTSFKGNEQFF

J gene: TRBJ2-5
clone size: many
D gene: TRBD2
V gene: TRBV3-1
CDR3 DNA: TGTGCCAGCAGAAAAGCGGGAGGAGAGGAGACCCAGTACTTC
CDR3 protein: CASRKAGGEETQYF

J gene: TRBJ1-1
clone size: many
D gene: .
V gene: TRBV12-3/TRBV12-4
CDR3 DNA: TGTGCCAGCAGTTTGAGGGGAGTCACTGAAGCTTTCTTT
CDR3 protein: CASSLRGVTEAFF

J gene: TRBJ2-1
clone size: many
D gene: TRBD2
V gene: TRBV20-1
CDR3 DNA: TGCAGTGCTAGAGATGTCCAAGCGGGAGGCTCCTACAATGAGCAGTTCTTC
CDR3 protein: CSARDVQAGGSYNEQFF

J gene: TRBJ1-5
clone size: few
D gene: .
V gene: TRBV3-1
CDR3 DNA: TGTGCCAGCAGCCAAGATTCCAGGGGTGGGGGACAGCCCCAGCATTTT
CDR3 protein: CASSQDSRGGGQPQHF

J gene: TRBJ2-3
clone size: medium-sized
D gene: .
V gene: TRBV7-9
CDR3 DNA: TGTGCCACGGGGTGGGCTAGCACAGATACGCAGTATTTT
CDR3 protein: CATGWASTDTQYF

J gene: TRBJ2-7
clone size: many
D gene: TRBD2
V gene: TRBV10-3
CDR3 DNA: TGTGCCATCAGGGGGCTAGCGGGAGGCGGCTACGAGCAGTACTTC
CDR3 protein: CAIRGLAGGGYEQYF

J gene: TRBJ2-5
clone size: many
D gene: TRBD2
V gene: TRBV7-9
CDR3 DNA: TGTGCCAGCCGCCGACTAGCGGAAGAGACCCAGTACTTC
CDR3 protein: CASRRLAEETQYF

J gene: TRBJ2-7
clone size: many
D gene: TRBD1
V gene: TRBV12-3/TRBV12-4
CDR3 DNA: TGTGCCAGCAGCCCCGGACAGGACCTTTCCTACGAGCAGTACTTC
CDR3 protein: CASSPGQDLSYEQYF

J gene: TRBJ2-1
clone size: many
D gene: .
V gene: TRBV12-3/TRBV12-4
CDR3 DNA: TGTGCCAGCAGTTTAGAGGCCCTCCGTGTAGAGCAGTTCTTC
CDR3 protein: CASSLEALRVEQFF

J gene: TRBJ2-1
clone size: many
D gene: TRBD2
V gene: TRBV25-1
CDR3 DNA: TGTGCCAGCAGTGAATTGCGGACTAGCGGGTGGAATGAGCAGTTCTTC
CDR3 protein: CASSELRTSGWNEQFF

J gene: TRBJ2-2
clone size: many
D gene: TRBD2
V gene: TRBV20-1
CDR3 DNA: TGCAGTGCTCATAGCGGGAGGAACACCGGGGAGCTGTTTTTT
CDR3 protein: CSAHSGRNTGELFF

J gene: TRBJ2-5
clone size: many
D gene: TRBD2
V gene: TRBV4-1
CDR3 DNA: TGCGCCAGCAGCCAAGATTGGGGACTAGCGCAAGAGACCCAGTACTTC
CDR3 protein: CASSQDWGLAQETQYF

J gene: TRBJ2-1
clone size: many
D gene: TRBD1
V gene: TRBV11-1
CDR3 DNA: TGTGCCAGCAGCCCCACCACCCCCGGGACAGGGGGTTTTACTGAGCAGTTCTTC
CDR3 protein: CASSPTTPGTGGFTEQFF

J gene: TRBJ1-2
clone size: many
D gene: TRBD1
V gene: TRBV28
CDR3 DNA: TGTGCCAGCAGTCCCAGCCCCACAGGGGTGTTTGGCTACACCTTC
CDR3 protein: CASSPSPTGVFGYTF

J gene: TRBJ2-1
clone size: many
D gene: TRBD2
V gene: TRBV4-1
CDR3 DNA: TGCGCCAGCAGCCAAGTGCCGGGACTAGCCTCCTACAATGAGCAGTTCTTC
CDR3 protein: CASSQVPGLASYNEQFF

J gene: TRBJ2-3
clone size: many
D gene: .
V gene: TRBV21-1
CDR3 DNA: TGTGCCAGCAGCAAAGTGCATTCGACAGATACGCAGTATTTT
CDR3 protein: CASSKVHSTDTQYF

J gene: TRBJ2-7
clone size: many
D gene: .
V gene: TRBV7-9
CDR3 DNA: TGTGCCAGCACCAATATTCTTACGGGGTACGAGCAGTACTTC
CDR3 protein: CASTNILTGYEQYF

J gene: TRBJ2-1
clone size: many
D gene: .
V gene: TRBV7-9
CDR3 DNA: TGTGCCAGCAGTCCCGACCTGAACACCTACAATGAGCAGTTCTTC
CDR3 protein: CASSPDLNTYNEQFF

J gene: TRBJ2-3
clone size: many
D gene: TRBD2
V gene: TRBV18
CDR3 DNA: TGTGCCAGCTCACCAAGGGCTAGCGGGAGGGCCGTGGCAGATACGCAGTATTTT
CDR3 protein: CASSPRASGRAVADTQYF

J gene: TRBJ2-1
clone size: many
D gene: .
V gene: TRBV3-1
CDR3 DNA: TGTGCCAGCAGCGTCGAGGATGAGCAGTTCTTC
CDR3 protein: CASSVEDEQFF

J gene: TRBJ2-5
clone size: many
D gene: .
V gene: TRBV28
CDR3 DNA: TGTGCCAGCAGTTTATCGGAGTTACAAGAGACCCAGTACTTC
CDR3 protein: CASSLSELQETQYF

J gene: TRBJ1-5
clone size: .
D gene: .
V gene: TRBV12-3/TRBV12-4
CDR3 DNA: TGTGCCAGCAGTTTATTGGCAGGGACGGGTCAGCCCCAGCATTTT
CDR3 protein: CASSLLAGTGQPQHF

J gene: TRBJ2-7
clone size: many
D gene: .
V gene: TRBV5-1
CDR3 DNA: TGCGCCAGCAGCTTGGCTTCCGTTCCAGAGCAGTACTTC
CDR3 protein: CASSLASVPEQYF

J gene: TRBJ2-3
clone size: .
D gene: TRBD2
V gene: TRBV20-1
CDR3 DNA: TGCAGTGCTACGAGCGGGGGAGGATCAGATACGCAGTATTTT
CDR3 protein: CSATSGGGSDTQYF

J gene: TRBJ2-1
clone size: medium-sized
D gene: .
V gene: TRBV20-1
CDR3 DNA: TGCAGTGCTCCCTACGCCCTGGGGAATGAGCAGTTCTTC
CDR3 protein: CSAPYALGNEQFF